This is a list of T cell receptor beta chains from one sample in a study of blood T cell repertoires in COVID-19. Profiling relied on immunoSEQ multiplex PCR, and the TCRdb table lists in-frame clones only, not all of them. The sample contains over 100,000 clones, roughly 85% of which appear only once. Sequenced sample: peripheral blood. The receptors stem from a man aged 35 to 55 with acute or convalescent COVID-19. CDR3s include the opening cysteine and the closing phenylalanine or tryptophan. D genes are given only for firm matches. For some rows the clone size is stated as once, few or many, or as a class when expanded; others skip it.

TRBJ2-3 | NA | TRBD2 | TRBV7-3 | CASSSALLTSGRIDTQYF | TGTGCCAGCAGCTCAGCGCTCCTTACTAGCGGGAGAATAGATACGCAGTATTTT
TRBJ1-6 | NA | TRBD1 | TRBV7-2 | CASSLYTGQTNSPLHF | TGTGCCAGCAGCTTATACACGGGACAGACCAATTCACCCCTCCACTTT
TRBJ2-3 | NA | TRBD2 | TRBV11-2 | CASSSPRLAARANTQYF | TGTGCCAGCAGCTCCCCCCGACTAGCCGCCCGGGCTAATACGCAGTATTTT
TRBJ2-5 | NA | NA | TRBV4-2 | CASSQGDRTGYQETQYF | TGTGCCAGCAGCCAAGGTGACCGCACGGGGTACCAAGAGACCCAGTACTTC
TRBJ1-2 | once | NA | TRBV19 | CASSTSRGASYGYTF | TGTGCCAGTAGTACAAGCCGGGGGGCGAGTTATGGCTACACCTTC
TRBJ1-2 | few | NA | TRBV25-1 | CASSDAGRVGYTF | TGTGCCAGCAGTGATGCAGGGCGTGTTGGCTACACCTTC
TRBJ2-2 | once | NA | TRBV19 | CASSIAGLDTGELFF | TGTGCCAGTAGTATTGCAGGGTTGGACACCGGGGAGCTGTTTTTT
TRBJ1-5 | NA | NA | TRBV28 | CASSFVGGQPQHF | TGTGCCAGCAGTTTTGTGGGGGGTCAGCCCCAGCATTTT
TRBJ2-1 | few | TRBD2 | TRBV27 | CASSWRRLAGSYNEQFF | TGTGCCAGCAGTTGGCGTCGGCTAGCGGGCTCCTACAATGAGCAGTTCTTC
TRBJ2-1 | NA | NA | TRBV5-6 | CASSFTGEQFF | TGTGCCAGCAGCTTTACAGGGGAGCAGTTCTTC
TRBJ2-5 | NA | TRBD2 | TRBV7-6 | CASSQGLVGRAKETQYF | TGTGCCAGCAGTCAGGGGCTTGTCGGGAGGGCTAAAGAGACCCAGTACTTC
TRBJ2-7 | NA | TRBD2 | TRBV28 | CASSPRLAGVEQYF | TGTGCCAGCAGTCCGCGACTAGCGGGTGTCGAGCAGTACTTC
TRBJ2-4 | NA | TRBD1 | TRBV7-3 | CASTQGGRGSIQYF | TGTGCCAGCACTCAAGGGGGCAGGGGTAGCATTCAGTACTTC
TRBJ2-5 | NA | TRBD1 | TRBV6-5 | CASRGQGTRGETQYF | TGTGCCAGCAGGGGACAGGGGACCCGCGGGGAGACCCAGTACTTC
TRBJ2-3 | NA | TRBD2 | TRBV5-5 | CASSRGGVNTDTQYF | TGTGCCAGCAGCCGGGGAGGGGTTAACACAGATACGCAGTATTTT
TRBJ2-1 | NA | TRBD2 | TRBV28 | CASSTWTSGTRNEQFF | TGTGCCAGCAGTACCTGGACTAGCGGGACCCGCAATGAGCAGTTCTTC
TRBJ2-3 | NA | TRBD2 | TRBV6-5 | CASRLAGAGTDTQYF | TGTGCCAGCAGACTAGCGGGGGCAGGCACAGATACGCAGTATTTT
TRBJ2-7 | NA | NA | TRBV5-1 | CASSDPGERWRFEQYF | TGCGCCAGCAGCGACCCTGGAGAGCGCTGGAGGTTCGAGCAGTACTTC
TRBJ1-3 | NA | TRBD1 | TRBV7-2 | CASSDTGGPGNTIYF | TGTGCCAGCAGCGACACAGGGGGCCCTGGAAACACCATATATTTT
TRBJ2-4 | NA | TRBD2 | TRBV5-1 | CASSLTSGVAKNIQYF | TGCGCCAGCAGCTTGACTAGCGGGGTAGCCAAAAACATTCAGTACTTC
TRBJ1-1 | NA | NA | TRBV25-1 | CASSPFAGRGTEAFF | TGTGCCAGCAGTCCTTTCGCCGGGCGAGGGACTGAAGCTTTCTTT
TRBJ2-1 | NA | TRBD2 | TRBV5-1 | CASSLQSGLAGASYNEQFF | TGCGCCAGCAGCTTGCAATCAGGGCTAGCGGGAGCGTCCTACAATGAGCAGTTCTTC
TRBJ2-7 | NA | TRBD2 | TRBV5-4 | CASSQRGGYEQYF | TGTGCCAGCAGCCAGCGGGGGGGCTACGAGCAGTACTTC
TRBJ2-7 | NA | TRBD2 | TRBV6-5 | CASNSGRAYEQYF | TGTGCCAGCAATAGCGGGAGGGCCTACGAGCAGTACTTC
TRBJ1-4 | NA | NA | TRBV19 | CASSVTGMEGEKLFF | TGTGCCAGTAGTGTAACAGGGATGGAAGGCGAAAAACTGTTTTTT
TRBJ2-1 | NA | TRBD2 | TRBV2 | CASRPGLAGWEQFF | TGTGCCAGCAGACCGGGACTAGCGGGATGGGAGCAGTTCTTC
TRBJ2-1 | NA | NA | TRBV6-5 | CASSYAGRSYNEQFF | TGTGCCAGCAGTTACGCGGGAAGGTCCTACAATGAGCAGTTCTTC
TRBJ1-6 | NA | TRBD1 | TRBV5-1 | CASSPSGGSNNSPLHF | TGCGCCAGCAGCCCCTCAGGGGGGTCAAATAATTCACCCCTCCACTTT
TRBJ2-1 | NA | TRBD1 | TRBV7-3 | CASSLWGQGYNEQFF | TGTGCCAGCAGCTTGTGGGGACAGGGCTACAATGAGCAGTTCTTC
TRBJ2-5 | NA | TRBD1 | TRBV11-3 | CASSLIRATGALQETQYF | TGTGCCAGCAGCTTAATTCGGGCAACAGGGGCCCTACAAGAGACCCAGTACTTC
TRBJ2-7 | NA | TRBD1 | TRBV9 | CASSLDRKARQYF | TGTGCCAGCAGCCTGGACAGGAAGGCCCGGCAGTACTTC
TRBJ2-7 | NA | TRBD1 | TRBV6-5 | CASRNRGRSGYEQYF | TGTGCCAGCAGAAACAGGGGGCGGTCGGGGTACGAGCAGTACTTC
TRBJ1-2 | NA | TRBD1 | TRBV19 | CASSIGQGYYGYTF | TGTGCCAGTAGTATCGGACAGGGGTACTATGGCTACACCTTC
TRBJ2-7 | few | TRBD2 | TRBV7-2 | CASSHSLAGGYEQYF | TGTGCCAGCAGCCATTCACTAGCGGGGGGCTACGAGCAGTACTTC
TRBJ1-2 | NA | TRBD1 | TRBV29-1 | CSVEEWTGGNYGYTF | TGCAGCGTTGAAGAATGGACAGGAGGTAACTATGGCTACACCTTC
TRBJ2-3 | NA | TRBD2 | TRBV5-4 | CASSPGWASGSSDTQYF | TGTGCCAGCAGCCCCGGTTGGGCTAGCGGGAGTTCAGATACGCAGTATTTT
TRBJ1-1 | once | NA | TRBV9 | CASSVGRATEAFF | TGTGCCAGCAGCGTAGGGAGGGCCACTGAAGCTTTCTTT
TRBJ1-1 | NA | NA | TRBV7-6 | CASSLASDTEAFF | TGTGCCAGCAGCCTAGCATCGGACACTGAAGCTTTCTTT
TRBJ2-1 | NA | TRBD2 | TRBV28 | CASSPRWERGNEQFF | TGTGCCAGCAGTCCCCGGTGGGAGCGGGGCAATGAGCAGTTCTTC
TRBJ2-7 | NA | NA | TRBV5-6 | CASSSRDLPSYEQYF | TGTGCCAGCAGCTCGCGGGATCTGCCGTCCTACGAGCAGTACTTC
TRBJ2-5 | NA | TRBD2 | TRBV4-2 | CASSQGAGDSETQYF | TGTGCCAGCAGCCAAGGAGCGGGAGATAGCGAGACCCAGTACTTC
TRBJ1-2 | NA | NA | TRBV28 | CASSAPGHLYGYTF | TGTGCCAGCAGTGCTCCGGGACACCTCTATGGCTACACCTTC
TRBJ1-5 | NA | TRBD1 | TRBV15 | CATSSASGGAGQPQHF | TGTGCCACCAGCAGTGCCTCAGGGGGAGCAGGTCAGCCCCAGCATTTT
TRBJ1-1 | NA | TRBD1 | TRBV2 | CASSRQGREAFF | TGTGCCAGCAGCCGACAGGGGCGAGAGGCTTTCTTT
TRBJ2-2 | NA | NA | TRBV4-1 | CASSQEGAVSGELFF | TGCGCCAGCAGCCAAGAGGGGGCCGTCAGCGGGGAGCTGTTTTTT
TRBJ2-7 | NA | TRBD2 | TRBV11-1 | CASSLVPRGGSREQYF | TGTGCCAGCAGCTTAGTACCCCGCGGGGGGTCTCGGGAGCAGTACTTC
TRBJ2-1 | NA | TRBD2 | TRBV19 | CASSTLGTSGTYEQFF | TGTGCCAGTAGTACACTTGGGACTAGCGGGACGTATGAGCAGTTCTTC
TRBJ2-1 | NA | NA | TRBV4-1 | CASSQDIGSYNEQFF | TGCGCCAGCAGCCAAGATATCGGCTCCTACAATGAGCAGTTCTTC
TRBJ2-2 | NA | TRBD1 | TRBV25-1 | CASSEYVGQGNPGELFF | TGTGCCAGCAGTGAATACGTGGGACAGGGGAATCCCGGGGAGCTGTTTTTT
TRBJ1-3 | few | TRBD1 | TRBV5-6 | CASSRTGAGNTIYF | TGTGCCAGCAGCCGAACAGGGGCTGGAAACACCATATATTTT
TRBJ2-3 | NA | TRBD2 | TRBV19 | CASTHTAGGPGTQYF | TGTGCCAGTACTCATACGGCGGGGGGGCCTGGAACGCAGTATTTT
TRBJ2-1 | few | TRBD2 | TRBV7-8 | CASSFVQRGIAGEQFF | TGTGCCAGCAGCTTTGTACAGCGGGGGATTGCGGGAGAGCAGTTCTTC
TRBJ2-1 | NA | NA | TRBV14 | CASSLSLGPPYNEQFF | TGTGCCAGCAGCCTTAGCTTGGGGCCCCCCTACAATGAGCAGTTCTTC
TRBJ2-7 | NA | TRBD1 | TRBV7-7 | CASSPGSQGAQGEQYF | TGTGCTAGCAGCCCAGGATCCCAGGGGGCGCAAGGCGAGCAGTACTTC
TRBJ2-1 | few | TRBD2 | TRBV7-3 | CASSLRAGGFSYNEQFF | TGTGCCAGCAGCTTAAGAGCGGGGGGTTTCTCCTACAATGAGCAGTTCTTC
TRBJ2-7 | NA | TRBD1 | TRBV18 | CASSPRQGPYEQYF | TGTGCCAGCTCACCACGACAGGGGCCCTACGAGCAGTACTTC
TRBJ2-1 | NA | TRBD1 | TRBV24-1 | CATSDPRDRGDEQFF | TGTGCCACCAGTGACCCCCGGGACAGGGGCGATGAGCAGTTCTTC